What follows are 15 T cell receptor beta chains derived from one specimen sequenced in a study of T cell repertoires in cytomegalovirus infection. TCRdb ran MiXCR on the reads and lists one entry per CDR3 protein. The sample lists a few hundred thousand distinct CDR3 sequences, about 34% occurring once. Their antigen targets remain unknown. The starting material was cultured PBMCs, obtained from culture after CMV antigen stimulation. The receptors stem from a human donor in good health (CMV status not recorded). Some clones in this sample may be carry-over from other donors' samples.

Worth noting for this clonotype: One junction end does not reproduce the germline sequence, and a read error may be involved. CDR3 region: CASSFPPSSYNEQFF. The CDR3 nucleotides are TGTGCCAGCAGCTTCCCTCCGAGCTCCTACAATGAGCAGTTCTTC. The chain uses TRBV5-3 and TRBJ2-1; D gene unclear. TRBV5-3 is recorded as an ORF, its role being uncertain. CDR3 length: 15 residues.

The CDR3 region is CASSQGGGGHGQPQHF. As DNA, the CDR3 is TGCGCCAGCAGCCAAGGTGGGGGGGGGCACGGTCAGCCCCAGCATTTT. The chain couples TRBV4-1 to TRBJ1-5; tentatively, D is TRBD1 (6 bases). V lost 1 base to trimming and J lost 6 bases, with 16 bases between them. CDR1 and CDR2 (germline): MGHRA, YSYEKL. The CDR3 has 16 amino acids.

The chain has TRBV6-1 and TRBJ2-7, with a tentative D call TRBD1 (5 bases). Germline V lookup: CDR1 MNHNS, CDR2 SASEGT. CDR3 length equals 12 residues. V was cut by 3 bases and J by 6 bases, with 9 bases left in between. CDR3 DNA sequence: TGTGCCAGCAGTGACAGGGTAGGCGAGCAGTACGTC. This gives the protein CASSDRVGEQYV.

This rearrangement joins TRBV7-3 to TRBJ2-3; a weak D match, TRBD2 (6 bases). V gave up 2 bases and J gave up 5 bases, with 17 bases separating them. This CDR3 has 16 amino acids. Germline V gene data show CDR1 as SGHTA and CDR2 as FQGTGA. For the CDR3, the DNA is TGTGCCAGCAGCTTAGCCCCACGAGGAGGGCAAGATACGCAGTATTTT. It encodes CASSLAPRGGQDTQYF.

The table lists this clonotype with a few counts. The chain couples TRBV6-6 to TRBJ2-5, with D possibly being TRBD1 or TRBD2 (6 bases each). Trimming removed 5 bases from V and 4 bases from J, with 14 bases in between. This CDR3 is built from 14 residues. Germline loops: CDR1 MNHNY, CDR2 SVGAGI (reference sequence). The CDR3 nucleotides read TGTGCCAGCAGTCGCCCCAGGGGAGGAGAGACCCAGTACTTC. This encodes CASSRPRGGETQYF.

This clonotype was detected ten times or more. The V call is TRBV7-2, the J call TRBJ2-6; no clear D gene. The CDR3 consists of 15 residues. Per the germline V gene, CDR1 is SGHTA and CDR2 is FQGNSA. V was shortened by 1 base and J by 2 bases, with 6 bases between the two germline ends. The CDR3 loop is CASSLESTGANVLTF. The CDR3, as DNA: TGTGCCAGCAGCTTAGAGAGCACTGGGGCCAACGTCCTGACTTTC.

This clonotype showed up just a few times. This chain joins TRBV11-2 and TRBJ2-5, with 10 bases identical to TRBD2. The germline V gene has CDR1 SGHAT and CDR2 FQNNGV. J lost 2 bases, V lost 5 bases, and 8 bases had no gene match. The CDR3 is 16 residues long. Here the CDR3 DNA reads TGTGCCAGCAGCCCGATACTAGCGGGGAATCAAGAGACCCAGTACTTC. This translates into CASSPILAGNQETQYF. The full variable domain, its missing parts supplied by reference TRBV11-2 and TRBJ2-5, is EAGVAQSPRYKIIEKRQSVAFWCNPISGHATLYWYQQILGQGPKLLIQFQNNGVVDDSQLPKDRFSAERLKGVDSTLKIQPAKLEDSAVYLCASSPILAGNQETQYFGPGTRLLVL.

This chain joins TRBV7-2 and TRBJ2-3, with TRBD2 as a possible D gene (5 bases). V was pared by 2 bases and J by 0 bases, with 9 bases between. CDR1 is SGHTA and CDR2 is FQGNSA in the germline V gene. This CDR3 has 15 amino acids. The CDR3, as DNA: TGTGCCAGCAGCTTACGGGGATATAGCACAGATACGCAGTATTTT. It specifies CASSLRGYSTDTQYF.

The V call is TRBV6-1, the J call TRBJ2-7; D not resolved. From germline, CDR1 is MNHNS and CDR2 SASEGT. The CDR3 is 13 amino acids. Trimming cost V 10 bases and J 2 bases, with 15 bases left between them. This CDR3 reads CATCLERTYEQYF. The CDR3 nucleotides read TGTGCCACCTGTCTCGAGAGAACCTACGAGCAGTACTTC.

As to this clonotype: A much more abundant neighbour one base away suggests this may be a read error. The chain combines TRBV27 with TRBJ2-1; 7 bases are shared with TRBD1. V shed 5 bases, J shed 10 bases, and the junction held 5 bases outside the gene matches. Germline V gene sequence: CDR1 MNHEY, CDR2 SMNVEV (reference sequence). This CDR3 comprises 12 residues. CDR3 bases: TGTGCCAGCAGTCCCCGGGGACAGGAGCAGTTCTTC. This sequence encodes CASSPRGQEQFF.

The chain is built from TRBV15 and TRBJ2-3, with TRBD2 matching 13 bases. Per germline, CDR1 LNHNV and CDR2 YYDKDF (reference sequence). With 2 bases clipped from V and 5 bases from J, the junction kept 4 bases outside the gene matches. The CDR3 length is 16 residues. CDR3 bases: TGTGCCACCAGCAGATCCGGACTAGCGGGAGAAGATACGCAGTATTTT. This sequence encodes CATSRSGLAGEDTQYF. Drawing the rest from reference TRBV15 and TRBJ2-3, the complete variable domain is DAMVIQNPRYQVTQFGKPVTLSCSQTLNHNVMYWYQQKSSQAPKLLFHYYDKDFNNEADTPDNFQSRRPNTSFCFLDIRSPGLGDTAMYLCATSRSGLAGEDTQYFGPGTRLTVL.

A few counts support this clonotype. This chain uses TRBV19 with TRBJ2-3, with D perhaps matching TRBD1 (6 bases). Germline V CDR1 and CDR2: LNHDA, SQIVND (reference sequence). The CDR3 length is 15 residues. With 5 bases removed from V and 0 bases from J, the gap between germline ends came to 12 bases. CDR3 sequence reads: CASSQNRASTDTQYF. For the CDR3, the DNA is TGTGCCAGTAGTCAAAACAGGGCTAGCACAGATACGCAGTATTTT.

V usage is TRBV6-5 and J usage is TRBJ1-2; D is possibly TRBD1 (5 bases). V was cut by 6 bases and J by 4 bases, with 18 bases left in between. This CDR3 contains 15 residues. The germline CDR1 and CDR2 sequences are MNHEY and SVGAGI. As DNA, the CDR3 is TGTGCCAGCAGGCCCTGGGGGGAGACTTTCTATGGCTACACCTTC. The encoded protein is CASRPWGETFYGYTF.

This rearrangement joins TRBV7-8 to TRBJ2-1; 7 bases are a match to TRBD2. The CDR3 covers 17 residues. V lost 5 bases and J lost 0; bases outside the gene matches: 10. Germline V gene data show CDR1 as SGHVS and CDR2 as FQNEAQ. CDR3 in DNA: TGTGCCAGCAGCGTAGTTTGGGCGGGAGACTCCTACAATGAGCAGTTCTTC. Its translation: CASSVVWAGDSYNEQFF.

This sequence joins TRBV19 and TRBJ2-2; unclear D gene. The CDR3 is 14 amino acids. V was cut by 7 bases and J by 2 bases, with 11 bases left in between. CDR1 LNHDA and CDR2 SQIVND come from the germline V gene (reference sequence). The CDR3 region is CASTRAINTGELFF. CDR3 nucleotide sequence: TGTGCCAGTACTCGCGCGATTAACACCGGGGAGCTGTTTTTT.